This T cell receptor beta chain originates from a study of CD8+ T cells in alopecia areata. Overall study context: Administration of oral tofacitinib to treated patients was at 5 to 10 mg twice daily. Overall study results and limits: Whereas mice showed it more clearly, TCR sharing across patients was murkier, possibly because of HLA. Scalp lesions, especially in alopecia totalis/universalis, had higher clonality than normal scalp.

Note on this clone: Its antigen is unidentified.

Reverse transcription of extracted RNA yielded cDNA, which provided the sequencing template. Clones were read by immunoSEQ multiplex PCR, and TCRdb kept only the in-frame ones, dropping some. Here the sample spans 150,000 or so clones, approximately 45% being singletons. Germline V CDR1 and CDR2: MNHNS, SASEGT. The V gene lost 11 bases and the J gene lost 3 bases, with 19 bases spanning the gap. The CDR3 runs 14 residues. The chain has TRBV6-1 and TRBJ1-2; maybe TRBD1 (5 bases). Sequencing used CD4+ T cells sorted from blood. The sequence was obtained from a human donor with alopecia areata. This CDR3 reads CALIRYQGDYGYTF. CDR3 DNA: TGTGCCCTCATACGGTACCAGGGTGACTATGGCTACACCTTC.